This TCR beta chain came from a study of response to subunit inactivated influenza vaccine (dated by TCRdb to about 2018). Looking at the study overall: To follow how T cells responded to a trivalent subunit inactivated influenza vaccine, the researchers relied on deep quantitative profiling of the T cell receptor repertoire.

Libraries were made using RT-PCR. Data came from an Illumina HiSeq 2500. TCRdb applied fastp at Q25 and MiXCR to the public reads, then kept only in-frame beta chains. Entries that share a CDR3 protein sequence are merged under the most common genes and DNA. The sample table records about 500,000 distinct CDR3 sequences; 13% of these occur just once. Around 12% of the sample goes to the ten largest clones. What the authors observed across the whole study: According to the authors, only a limited number of new T cells may be recruited by each seasonal influenza vaccination.

The table lists this clonotype with a few counts. The specificity of this receptor is unknown. Per-base quality was not reported, and no clone a single base away is much larger than it. The sample's time point label, in plain terms: more than 40 days after influenza vaccine administration. CDR1 is given as SQVTM and CDR2 as ANQGSEA, both from the germline V gene. The germline V end is reduced by 8 bases and the J end by 0 bases; junction bases left unmatched: 4. The CDR3 measures 12 amino acids from cysteine to phenylalanine. Just CDR3 DNA is preserved here, 36 bases in frame from base 1. This receptor was identified in a man aged 50 to 59 who received an inactivated influenza vaccine. Donor details come from another sample of the same person, matched by shared clones. Here the sequenced sample was PBMCs from blood, taken more than 35 days after vaccination. Rearrangement joined TRBV29-1 to TRBJ2-7, with 7 bases matching TRBD1. The nucleotides are TGCAGCAAACGGGACAGCTCCTACGAGCAGTACTTC. Its protein reads: CSKRDSSYEQYF.